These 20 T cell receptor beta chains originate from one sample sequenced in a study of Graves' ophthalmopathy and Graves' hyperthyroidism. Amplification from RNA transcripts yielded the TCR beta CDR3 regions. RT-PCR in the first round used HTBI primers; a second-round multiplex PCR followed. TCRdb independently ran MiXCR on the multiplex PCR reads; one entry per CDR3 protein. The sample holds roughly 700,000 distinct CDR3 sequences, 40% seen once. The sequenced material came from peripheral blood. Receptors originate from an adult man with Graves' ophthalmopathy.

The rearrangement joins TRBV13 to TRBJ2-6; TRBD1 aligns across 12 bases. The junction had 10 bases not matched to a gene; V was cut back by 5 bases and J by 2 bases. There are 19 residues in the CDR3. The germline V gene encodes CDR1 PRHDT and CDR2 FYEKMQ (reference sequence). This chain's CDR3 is CASSPRNRDRGPGANVLTF. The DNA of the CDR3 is TGTGCCAGCAGCCCGCGCAACCGGGACAGGGGGCCTGGGGCCAACGTCCTGACTTTC.

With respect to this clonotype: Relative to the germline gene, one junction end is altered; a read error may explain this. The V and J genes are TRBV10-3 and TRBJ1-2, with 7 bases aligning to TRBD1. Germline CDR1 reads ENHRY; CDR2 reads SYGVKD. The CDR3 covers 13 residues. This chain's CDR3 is CASSWSGTANYTF. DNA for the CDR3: TGTGCCAGCAGTTGGTCCGGGACAGCCAACTACACCTTC.

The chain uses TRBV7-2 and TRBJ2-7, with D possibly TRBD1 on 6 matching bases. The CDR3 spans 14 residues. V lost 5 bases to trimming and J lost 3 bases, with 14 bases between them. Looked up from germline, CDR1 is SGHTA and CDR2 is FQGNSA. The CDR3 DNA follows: TGTGCCAGCAGCCGCGGACAGACAATCTACGAGCAGTACTTC. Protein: CASSRGQTIYEQYF.

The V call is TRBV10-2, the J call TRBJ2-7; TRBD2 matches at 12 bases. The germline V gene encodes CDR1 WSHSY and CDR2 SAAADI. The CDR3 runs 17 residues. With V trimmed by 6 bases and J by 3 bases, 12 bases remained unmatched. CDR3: CASSQDEGLAGRYEQYF. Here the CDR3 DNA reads TGCGCCAGCAGCCAAGACGAAGGACTAGCGGGACGCTACGAGCAGTACTTC.

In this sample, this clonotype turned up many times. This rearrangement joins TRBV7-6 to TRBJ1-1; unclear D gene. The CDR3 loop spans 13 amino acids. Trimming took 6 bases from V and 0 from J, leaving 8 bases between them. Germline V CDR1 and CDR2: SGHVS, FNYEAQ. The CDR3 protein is CASRQQMNTEAFF. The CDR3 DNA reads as TGTGCCAGCAGGCAACAGATGAACACTGAAGCTTTCTTT.

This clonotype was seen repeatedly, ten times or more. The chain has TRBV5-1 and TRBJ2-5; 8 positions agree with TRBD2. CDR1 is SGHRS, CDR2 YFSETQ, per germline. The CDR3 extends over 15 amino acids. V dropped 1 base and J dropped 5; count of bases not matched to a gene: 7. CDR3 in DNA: TGCGCCAGCAGCTTGACCGGACTAGCAGCGGAGACCCAGTACTTC. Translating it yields CASSLTGLAAETQYF.

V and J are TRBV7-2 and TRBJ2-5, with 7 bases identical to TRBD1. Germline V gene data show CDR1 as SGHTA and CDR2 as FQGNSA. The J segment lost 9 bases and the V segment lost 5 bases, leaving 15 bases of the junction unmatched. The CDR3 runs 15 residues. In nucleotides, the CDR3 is TGTGCCAGCAGCGAGGATTGGACAGGTTATCAGCCCCAGTACTTC. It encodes CASSEDWTGYQPQYF.

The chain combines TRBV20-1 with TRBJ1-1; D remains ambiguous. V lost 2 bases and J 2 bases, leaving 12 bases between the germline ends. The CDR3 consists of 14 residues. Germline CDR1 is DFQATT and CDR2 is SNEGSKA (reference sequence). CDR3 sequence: CSARSRIHNTEAFF. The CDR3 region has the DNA TGCAGTGCTAGATCCCGGATCCATAACACTGAAGCTTTCTTT.

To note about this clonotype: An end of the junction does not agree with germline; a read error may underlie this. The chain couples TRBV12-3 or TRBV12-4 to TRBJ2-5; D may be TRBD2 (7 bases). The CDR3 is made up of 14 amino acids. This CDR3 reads CASSFKGGSETRYF. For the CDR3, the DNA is TGTGCCAGCAGTTTCAAGGGGGGGTCAGAGACCCGGTACTTC.

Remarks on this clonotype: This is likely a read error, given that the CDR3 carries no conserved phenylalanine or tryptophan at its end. CDR3 in amino acids: CASSLTGPLDGYTS. CDR3 nucleotide sequence: TGCGCCAGCAGCTTGACCGGACCCTTGGATGGCTACACCTCC. This rearrangement joins TRBV5-1 to TRBJ1-2; D call uncertain. Germline assignment: CDR1 SGHRS and CDR2 YFSETQ. The CDR3 is 14 amino acids. Trimming cost V 1 base and J 6 bases, with 13 bases left between them.

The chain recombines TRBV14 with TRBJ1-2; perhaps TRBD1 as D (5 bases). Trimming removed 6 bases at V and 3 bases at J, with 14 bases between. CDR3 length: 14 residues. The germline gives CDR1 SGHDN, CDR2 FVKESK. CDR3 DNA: TGTGCCAGCAGTACAACCCGGGGGTACTATGGCTACACCTTC. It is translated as CASSTTRGYYGYTF.

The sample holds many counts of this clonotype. The CDR3 reads CATSRLLPNSGNTIYF. The CDR3 coding sequence is TGTGCCACCAGCAGACTCCTGCCCAACTCTGGAAACACCATATATTTT. This sequence joins TRBV15 and TRBJ1-3; D call uncertain. Trimming removed 2 bases at V and 0 bases at J, with 11 bases between. Per the germline V gene, CDR1 is LNHNV and CDR2 is YYDKDF (reference sequence). The CDR3 totals 16 residues.

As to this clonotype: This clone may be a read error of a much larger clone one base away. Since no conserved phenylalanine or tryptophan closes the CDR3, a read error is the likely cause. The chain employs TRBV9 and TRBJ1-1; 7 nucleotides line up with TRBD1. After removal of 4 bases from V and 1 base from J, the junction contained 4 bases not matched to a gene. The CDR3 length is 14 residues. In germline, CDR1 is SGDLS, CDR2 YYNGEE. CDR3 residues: CASSLRDRNTEAFL. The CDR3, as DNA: TGTGCCAGCAGCCTCCGGGACAGGAACACTGAAGCTTTCTTA.

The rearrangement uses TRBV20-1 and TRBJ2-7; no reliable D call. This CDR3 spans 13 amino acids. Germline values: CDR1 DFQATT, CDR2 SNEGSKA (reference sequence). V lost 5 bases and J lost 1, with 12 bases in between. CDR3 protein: CSADIPDSYEQYF. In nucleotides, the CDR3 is TGCAGTGCTGATATCCCGGATTCCTACGAGCAGTACTTC.

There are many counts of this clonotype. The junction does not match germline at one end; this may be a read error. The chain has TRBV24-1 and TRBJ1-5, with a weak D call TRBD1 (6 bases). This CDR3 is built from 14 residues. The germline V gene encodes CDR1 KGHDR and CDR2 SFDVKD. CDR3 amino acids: CASSLGRGHQPQHF. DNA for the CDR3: TGTGCCAGCAGTTTAGGCAGGGGTCATCAGCCCCAGCATTTT.

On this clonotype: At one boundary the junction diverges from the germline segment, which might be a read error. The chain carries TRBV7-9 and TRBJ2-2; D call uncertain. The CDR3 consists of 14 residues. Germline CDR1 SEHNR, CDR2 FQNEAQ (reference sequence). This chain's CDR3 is CASSLQYGTGELFF. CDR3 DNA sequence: TGCGCCAGCAGCTTGCAATACGGGACCGGGGAGCTGTTTTTT.

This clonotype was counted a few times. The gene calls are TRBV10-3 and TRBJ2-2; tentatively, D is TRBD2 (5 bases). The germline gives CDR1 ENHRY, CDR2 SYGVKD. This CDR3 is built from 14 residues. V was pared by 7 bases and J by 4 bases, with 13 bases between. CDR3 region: CAITKEASTGELFF. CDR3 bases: TGTGCCATCACGAAGGAGGCCAGCACCGGGGAGCTGTTTTTT.

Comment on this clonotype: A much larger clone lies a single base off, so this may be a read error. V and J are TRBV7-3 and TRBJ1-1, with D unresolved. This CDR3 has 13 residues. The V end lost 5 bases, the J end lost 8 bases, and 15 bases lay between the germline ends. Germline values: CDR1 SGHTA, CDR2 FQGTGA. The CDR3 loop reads CASSQQRVKEAFF. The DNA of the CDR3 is TGTGCCAGCAGCCAACAGAGAGTCAAAGAAGCTTTCTTT.

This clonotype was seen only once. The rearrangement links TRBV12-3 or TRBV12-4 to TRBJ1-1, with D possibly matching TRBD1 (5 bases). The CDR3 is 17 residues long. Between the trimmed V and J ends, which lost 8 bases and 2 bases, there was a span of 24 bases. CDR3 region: CASSPSLRRDVNTEAFF. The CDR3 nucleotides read TGTGCCAGCTCACCCTCACTCCGGCGGGACGTTAACACTGAAGCTTTCTTT.

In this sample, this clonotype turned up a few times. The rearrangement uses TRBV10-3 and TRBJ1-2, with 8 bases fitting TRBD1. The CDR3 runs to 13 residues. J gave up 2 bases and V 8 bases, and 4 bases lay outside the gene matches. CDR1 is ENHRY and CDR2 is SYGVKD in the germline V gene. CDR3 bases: TGTGCCATCGAGGCAGGGGGCAACTATGGCTACACCTTC. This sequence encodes CAIEAGGNYGYTF.